The subject of this entry is one T cell receptor beta chain. The antigen is unknown. Assay used: immunoSEQ multiplex PCR; TCRdb lists only in-frame clones, some missing. Among 68,000 or so clones listed, 95% to 97% were seen once. These data originate in a study of cytomegalovirus exposure and HLA in healthy donors. Study summary: Later, an analysis reported that the 130 or so validation repertoires had used the same platform as the approximately 680 first-cohort repertoires. Findings and caveats of the study: Most TCR sequences showed up rarely, but some public TCRs showed up in many donors.

With 8 bases clipped from V and 7 bases from J, the junction kept 13 bases outside the gene matches. The CDR3 runs to 14 residues. The germline V gene encodes CDR1 MNHNS and CDR2 SASEGT. This TCR came from a man aged 18 to 30 in good health and CMV-seronegative. The V gene is TRBV6-1, the J gene TRBJ2-5, with 7 bases aligning to TRBD1. The sample was PBMCs. The DNA for the CDR3 is TGTGCCAGCGACACAGGGACAGTTCAGACGACCCAGTACTTC. This gives the protein CASDTGTVQTTQYF.